The source of this TCR beta chain is a study of T cell responses to AZD1222 COVID-19 vaccine. The CDR3 contains 15 residues. J gave up 5 bases and V 0 bases, and 6 bases lay outside the gene matches. Germline loops: CDR1 SQVTM, CDR2 ANQGSEA. Libraries were prepared by immunoSEQ multiplex PCR; TCRdb keeps only in-frame clonotypes and omits some of them. The sample yields roughly 150,000 clones, approximately 90% seen once. Combined were second doses at about 4 or about 12 weeks. For this clone: Its antigen is currently unknown.

Study results and caveats: Repertoire collection took place solely once the T cell response had peaked. Spike-specific TCR breadth and depth grew following two AZD1222 doses. Unmutated regions of variants are reportedly targeted by nearly half of spike-specific TCRs.

Sequences were derived from peripheral blood, sampled 28 days after the second AZD1222 dose. The receptor was derived from an adult who received the AZD1222 COVID-19 vaccine. The genes are TRBV29-1 and TRBJ2-7; 11 nucleotides line up with TRBD2. This CDR3 reads CSVEEVAGGPHEQYF. The CDR3 region has the DNA TGCAGCGTTGAAGAAGTAGCGGGGGGGCCCCACGAGCAGTACTTC.